These 29 T cell receptor beta chains share one sample of origin, sequenced in a study of beta chain features in type 1 diabetes. Sequencing targeted expressed TCRB transcripts, as all isolated RNA had been reverse transcribed. Clones were sequenced by immunoSEQ multiplex PCR, and TCRdb holds only the in-frame ones, with some missing. The sample yields around 280,000 clones, 7.5% to 9.5% seen once. Sequenced: central memory CD4+ T cells from blood. The source of these receptors is a woman under 30 in good health.

The chain is built from TRBV5-1 and TRBJ2-5; D call uncertain. Trimming removed 5 bases at V and 7 bases at J, with 21 bases between. This CDR3 is 15 amino acids long. From germline, CDR1 is SGHRS and CDR2 YFSETQ. The CDR3 DNA is TGCGCCAGCAGTTATACACCGGGCCCCGAAGGGACCCAGTACTTC. Translating it yields CASSYTPGPEGTQYF.

This clone was seen a few times. The chain is built from TRBV6-5 and TRBJ2-3, with D unclear. With 2 bases removed from V and 6 bases from J, the gap between germline ends came to 15 bases. Germline-derived CDR1 and CDR2 are MNHEY and SVGAGI. The CDR3 extends over 15 amino acids. The CDR3 bases are TGTGCCAGCAGTTACAGGTTTCGGTCACAGGATACGCAGTATTTT. This encodes CASSYRFRSQDTQYF.

The sample holds a few counts of this clone. V usage is TRBV28 and J usage is TRBJ2-1; D is perhaps TRBD1 (6 bases). V shed 5 bases and J shed 3 bases, with 17 bases lying between them. This CDR3 is built from 16 residues. The V gene's germline CDR1 is MDHEN and CDR2 SYDVKM. CDR3 nucleotides: TGTGCCAGCAGTATACCCGGGACAAGGAGCTACAATGAGCAGTTCTTC. It yields the protein CASSIPGTRSYNEQFF.

The table lists this clone with a few counts. The chain couples TRBV5-1 to TRBJ1-4; no clear D. V gave up 1 base and J gave up 5 bases, with 9 bases separating them. The CDR3 spans 14 residues. The germline gives CDR1 SGHRS, CDR2 YFSETQ. The CDR3 coding sequence is TGCGCCAGCAGCTTGAGGCGGCCAAATGAAAAACTGTTTTTT. Translating it yields CASSLRRPNEKLFF.

This clone was recorded a few times. This chain connects TRBV7-9 to TRBJ1-1, with a possible D match to TRBD1 (6 bases). V shed 5 bases and J shed 0 bases, with 13 bases lying between them. Germline CDR1 is SEHNR and CDR2 is FQNEAQ (reference sequence). CDR3 size: 15 residues. CDR3 sequence: CASSPGGYLNTEAFF. As DNA, the CDR3 is TGTGCCAGCAGCCCCGGGGGCTACTTGAACACTGAAGCTTTCTTT.

This clone was counted a few times. V is TRBV20-1 and J is TRBJ2-5; perhaps TRBD1 as D (7 bases). The CDR3 is 11 residues long. V shed 7 bases and J shed 5 bases, with 11 bases lying between them. CDR1 is DFQATT, CDR2 SNEGSKA, per germline (reference sequence). CDR3 DNA: TGCAGTGGCGGAGGGGGCGAGACCCAGTACTTC. Translating it yields CSGGGGETQYF.

In this sample, this clone turned up many times. V and J are TRBV7-3 and TRBJ2-2, with 8 nucleotides matching TRBD1. Germline loops: CDR1 SGHTA, CDR2 FQGTGA. Trimming cost V 5 bases and J 6 bases; bases outside gene matches: 5. This CDR3 spans 14 amino acids. DNA of the CDR3: TGTGCCAGCAGCAAGCAGGGGGCAGCCGGGGAGCTGTTTTTT. It specifies CASSKQGAAGELFF.

The V call is TRBV5-1, the J call TRBJ1-4; D not resolved. Trimming removed 1 base from V and 10 bases from J, with 14 bases in between. The germline V gene encodes CDR1 SGHRS and CDR2 YFSETQ. The length of the CDR3 is 14 residues. The CDR3 protein is CASSLSGSGRKLFF. DNA of the CDR3: TGCGCCAGCAGCTTGTCGGGCAGCGGACGAAAACTGTTTTTT.

This clone was counted between two and nine times. The chain employs TRBV25-1 and TRBJ2-2; the match to TRBD1 covers 9 bases. With V trimmed by 3 bases and J by 0 bases, 5 bases remained unmatched. Per germline, CDR1 MGHDK and CDR2 SYGVNS. The CDR3 totals 17 residues. The CDR3 nucleotides are TGTGCCAGCAGTGAGATAGGACAGGGGCCGAACACCGGGGAGCTGTTTTTT. Translating it yields CASSEIGQGPNTGELFF.

This chain links TRBV21-1 with TRBJ2-7; TRBD2 was called by the table and not checked on the DNA. TRBV21-1 is classified as a pseudogene. CDR3 length equals 13 residues. CDR3 sequence: CASSKARYYEQYV. The CDR3 DNA sequence: TGTGCCAGCAGCAAGGCCAGATACTACGAGCAGTACGTC.

The chain carries TRBV11-1 and TRBJ2-2; maybe TRBD2 (5 bases). Trimming left V 4 bases short and J 4 bases short, with 13 bases between. The germline gives CDR1 SGHAT, CDR2 FQDESV (reference sequence). CDR3 length equals 15 residues. The CDR3 spells CASSWKIEGTGELFF. The CDR3 DNA follows: TGTGCCAGCAGCTGGAAAATTGAGGGCACCGGGGAGCTGTTTTTT.

This clone has a handful of counts. V is TRBV18 and J is TRBJ1-5; possible D gene TRBD1, 5 bases. V was clipped by 2 bases and J by 4 bases, with 9 bases between them. Germline CDR1 is KGHSH and CDR2 is LQKENI. The CDR3 has 14 amino acids. The CDR3 DNA sequence: TGTGCCAGCTCACCAGGGGCGATAAATCAGCCCCAGCATTTT. This translates into CASSPGAINQPQHF.

This clone came up a few times. The rearrangement uses TRBV18 and TRBJ2-1; D is perhaps TRBD1 (6 bases). V lost 8 bases and J 0 bases, leaving 17 bases between the germline ends. The CDR3 has 16 amino acids. Germline V gene data show CDR1 as KGHSH and CDR2 as LQKENI. This chain's CDR3 is CASTGQQTSSYNEQFF. CDR3 nucleotides: TGTGCCAGCACCGGACAGCAGACAAGCTCCTACAATGAGCAGTTCTTC.

This clone was seen a handful of times. The rearrangement joins TRBV7-2 to TRBJ2-7, with unresolved D. This CDR3 is built from 13 residues. V lost 1 base and J lost 5, with 9 bases in between. The germline V gene has CDR1 SGHTA and CDR2 FQGNSA. CDR3 loop: CASSLGPGNEQYF. CDR3 DNA: TGTGCCAGCAGCTTAGGTCCTGGCAACGAGCAGTACTTC. The full variable domain, in which reference TRBV7-2 and TRBJ2-7 provide the parts outside the CDR3, is GAGVSQSPSNKVTEKGKDVELRCDPISGHTALYWYRQSLGQGLEFLIYFQGNSAPDKSGLPSDRFSAERTGGSVSTLTIQRTQQEDSAVYLCASSLGPGNEQYFGPGTRLTVT.

The rearrangement links TRBV29-1 to TRBJ2-3; possibly TRBD1 or TRBD2 for D (6 bases each). CDR1 is SQVTM, CDR2 ANQGSEA, per germline. V lost 7 bases to trimming and J lost 2 bases, with 13 bases between them. The CDR3 sequence is 13 residues long. CDR3 amino acids: CSAGGRNTDTQYF. CDR3 coding DNA: TGCAGCGCCGGGGGCCGTAACACAGATACGCAGTATTTT.

This clone was detected a few times. This rearrangement joins TRBV19 to TRBJ2-3; D is unclear. V lost 6 bases to trimming and J lost 2 bases, with 9 bases between them. CDR1 and CDR2 (germline): LNHDA, SQIVND (reference sequence). This CDR3 comprises 13 residues. CDR3 sequence reads: CASRRQNTDTQYF. In DNA, the CDR3 is TGTGCCAGTAGGAGGCAGAACACAGATACGCAGTATTTT.

This clone was detected many times. V gene TRBV7-2 combines with J gene TRBJ2-2; D gene ambiguous. The CDR3 is 12 residues long. Germline V CDR1 and CDR2: SGHTA, FQGNSA. V was trimmed by 5 bases and J by 8 bases, leaving 9 bases between them. The CDR3 region is CASSPLSGELFF. In nucleotides, the CDR3 is TGTGCCAGCAGCCCTCTCAGTGGGGAGCTGTTTTTT.

The CDR3 reads CASSLTETGGYTF. The CDR3 bases are TGTGCCAGCAGCTTAACGGAGACCGGGGGCTACACCTTC. This sequence joins TRBV7-9 and TRBJ1-2; no clear D. Per the germline V gene, CDR1 is SEHNR and CDR2 is FQNEAQ (reference sequence). Trimming pared 2 bases from V and 8 bases from J, leaving 12 bases between. This CDR3 region has 13 residues.

The J gene is TRBJ2-2, the V gene TRBV28; D gene uncertain. This CDR3 has 11 residues. CDR1 and CDR2 (germline): MDHEN, SYDVKM. Trimming took off 7 bases at V and 6 bases at J, with 6 bases between the two ends. In DNA, the CDR3 is TGTGCCAGCATCGGGCCCGGGGAGCTGTTTTTT. Protein product: CASIGPGELFF.

The chain employs TRBV6-5 and TRBJ2-7, with D perhaps TRBD2 (6 bases). Germline assignment: CDR1 MNHEY and CDR2 SVGAGI. This CDR3 has 15 residues. V was cut by 6 bases and J by 2 bases, with 17 bases left in between. The CDR3 loop is CASRSSGAGAYEQYF. Written as DNA, the CDR3 is TGTGCCAGCAGATCCTCGGGAGCAGGAGCCTACGAGCAGTACTTC.

The CDR3 DNA sequence: TGTGCCAGCAGCCAAGTCCTAACCAACTATGGCTACACCTTC. This codes for CASSQVLTNYGYTF. This chain connects TRBV14 to TRBJ1-2, with no clear D. The V end was cut by 1 base, the J end by 2 bases, with 8 bases between. This CDR3 contains 14 residues. The germline V gene encodes CDR1 SGHDN and CDR2 FVKESK.

This clone has just a few counts. The chain links TRBV10-3 to TRBJ1-1; 8 bases fit TRBD1. J gave up 1 base and V 10 bases, and 11 bases lay outside the gene matches. The CDR3 has 15 amino acids. Looked up from germline, CDR1 is ENHRY and CDR2 is SYGVKD. Here the CDR3 DNA reads TGTGCCACATCGCTGGGAACAGGGGGGAACACTGAAGCTTTCTTT. Its protein product is CATSLGTGGNTEAFF.

This clone was counted many times. The chain combines TRBV7-9 with TRBJ2-5; TRBD1 aligns across 12 bases. This CDR3 spans 15 amino acids. Germline CDR1 SEHNR, CDR2 FQNEAQ (reference sequence). Trimming took 5 bases from V and 5 from J; bases not matched to a gene: 6. The CDR3 spells CASSTGTGGGETQYF. The CDR3, as DNA: TGTGCCAGCAGCACCGGGACAGGGGGCGGTGAGACCCAGTACTTC.

This clone was detected a few times. V gene TRBV2 combines with J gene TRBJ2-1; no definite D call. V lost 6 bases and J lost 4, with 4 bases in between. CDR1 is SNHLY and CDR2 is FYNNEI in the germline V gene. CDR3 length: 11 residues. The CDR3 reads CASRVYNEQFF. The CDR3 DNA reads TGTGCCAGCAGAGTTTACAATGAGCAGTTCTTC.

This clone has just a few counts. The chain recombines TRBV18 with TRBJ2-7; D remains ambiguous. V lost 4 bases to trimming and J lost 4 bases, with 8 bases between them. This CDR3 spans 12 amino acids. From germline, CDR1 is KGHSH and CDR2 LQKENI. The chain's CDR3 is CASSLLGYEQYV. In DNA form, the CDR3 reads TGTGCCAGCTCACTTCTCGGGTACGAGCAGTACGTC.

This clone was counted only a few times. The chain uses TRBV13 and TRBJ2-3; no clear D. The CDR3 contains 13 residues. Looked up from germline, CDR1 is PRHDT and CDR2 is FYEKMQ (reference sequence). Between the trimmed V and J ends, which lost 2 bases and 1 base, there was a span of 4 bases. In DNA, the CDR3 is TGTGCCAGCAGCTTATATGGCACAGATACGCAGTATTTT. This gives the protein CASSLYGTDTQYF.

V is TRBV28 and J is TRBJ2-7; D possibly uses TRBD1 or TRBD2 (5 bases each). Germline V gene sequence: CDR1 MDHEN, CDR2 SYDVKM. V was pared by 6 bases and J by 1 base, with 16 bases between. CDR3 length: 15 amino acids. CDR3 sequence (DNA): TGTGCCAGCAGCGGTACAGGCCTAGCTTCCTACGAGCAGTACGTC. This sequence encodes CASSGTGLASYEQYV.

This clone was seen repeatedly, ten times or more. This CDR3 is CASSQDRKVAGDTQYF. The CDR3 DNA sequence: TGCGCCAGCAGCCAAGATCGTAAGGTCGCGGGGGATACGCAGTATTTT. This rearrangement joins TRBV4-3 to TRBJ2-3; TRBD2 might be the D (6 bases). Looked up from germline, CDR1 is LGHNA and CDR2 is YSLEER. Deletions cut 0 bases from V and 6 bases from J, with 16 bases between. This CDR3 is built from 16 residues.

This clone showed up just a few times. The V and J genes are TRBV29-1 and TRBJ2-7; 7 bases align to TRBD1. The J call may be mistaken, given a closer DNA end match to TRBJ2-5. Germline V lookup: CDR1 SQVTM, CDR2 ANQGSEA. This CDR3 spans 11 amino acids. CDR3 region: CSGRQGETQYF. The CDR3 nucleotides read TGCAGCGGTAGACAGGGAGAGACCCAGTACTTC.